This T cell receptor beta chain was identified in a study of T cells after yellow fever vaccination. Study-wide points: It was the secondary response that reached its peak faster, day 5 versus 15, but it was weaker. A minor fraction of clonotypes spanned both CD4 and CD8 compartments.

The CDR3 covers 12 residues. The V gene lost 7 bases and the J gene lost 3 bases, with 9 bases spanning the gap. This clonotype was seen at least ten times. Its antigen is still unknown. MiXCR was run by TCRdb on the 5' RACE reads, yielding one entry per CDR3 protein. The table has under 250,000 distinct CDR3 sequences, 3% to 3.5% seen once. The chain employs TRBV12-3 or TRBV12-4 and TRBJ1-2; no clear D gene. The sample was CD4+ T cells sorted from PBMCs, taken 10 days after the yellow fever booster vaccination. This TCR was sampled from a young man who received the YFV17D yellow fever vaccine. The CDR3 nucleotides are TGTGCCAGCACCCCAATGGACTATGGCTACACCTTC. Protein: CASTPMDYGYTF.